A selection of T cell receptor beta chains follows, all from one sample in a study of T-cell reconstitution after alpha-beta-depleted transplantation in children. TCRdb fed the PCR reads into MiXCR, producing one record per CDR3 protein. The data contain roughly 590,000 distinct CDR3 sequences, 16% of them seen just once; the ten biggest clones take up 1.1%. Sequenced material: PBMCs from the stem cell graft donor, taken from the stem cell graft. These receptors originate from a human donor who donated a stem cell graft to a child with acute myeloid leukemia. Both conserved end residues are part of each CDR3. A D gene is named only where the DNA matches it firmly. Only some rows state a clone size, as once, few, many or a class for expanded clones.

V gene	clone size	CDR3 length	J gene	D gene	CDR3 protein	CDR3 DNA
TRBV5-5	many	13	TRBJ2-7	TRBD1	CASSIRTTGSVYF	TGTGCCAGCAGCATCCGGACGACAGGGTCGGTGTACTTC
TRBV15	NA	15	TRBJ2-1	TRBD2	CATSRDPAGGDEQFF	TGTGCCACCAGCAGAGATCCAGCGGGGGGGGATGAGCAGTTCTTC
TRBV9	few	15	TRBJ2-1	NA	CASSGAGSTYNEQFF	TGTGCCAGCAGCGGAGCGGGTTCTACCTACAATGAGCAGTTCTTC
TRBV20-1	many	14	TRBJ1-5	TRBD1	CSAREPTGLQPQHF	TGCAGTGCTAGAGAACCGACAGGGCTTCAGCCCCAGCATTTT
TRBV12-3/TRBV12-4	NA	16	TRBJ2-3	TRBD1	CASSEGHRGRTDTQYF	TGTGCCAGCAGTGAGGGTCACAGGGGGCGCACAGATACGCAGTATTTT
TRBV5-6	many	15	TRBJ2-7	TRBD1	CASSLTGTGFYEQYF	TGTGCCAGCAGCTTGACCGGGACAGGGTTTTACGAGCAGTACTTC
TRBV20-1	NA	15	TRBJ2-1	TRBD2	CSAKEISGAYNEQFF	TGCAGTGCTAAGGAAATTAGCGGGGCCTACAATGAGCAGTTCTTC
TRBV7-2	NA	16	TRBJ2-5	NA	CASSPEGHSFGETQYF	TGTGCCAGCAGCCCCGAGGGACATTCATTCGGGGAGACCCAGTACTTC
TRBV5-1	few	15	TRBJ2-2	TRBD1	CASSSDRGQGGELFF	TGCGCCAGCAGCAGTGACAGGGGGCAAGGCGGGGAGCTGTTTTTT
TRBV28	few	15	TRBJ1-2	NA	CASSLGPDSPDGYTF	TGTGCCAGCAGTTTGGGCCCGGACAGCCCCGATGGCTACACCTTC
TRBV6-5	NA	14	TRBJ1-5	NA	CASSYDRSGQPQHF	TGTGCCAGCAGTTACGACCGCTCCGGACAGCCCCAGCATTTT
TRBV7-9	once	16	TRBJ2-2	NA	CASSLIPQADTGELFF	TGTGCCAGCAGCTTAATACCACAGGCCGACACCGGGGAGCTGTTTTTT
TRBV7-2	many	13	TRBJ2-3	TRBD2	CASSPRTSETQYF	TGTGCCAGCAGCCCCCGGACTAGCGAGACGCAGTATTTT
TRBV7-9	NA	16	TRBJ2-2	TRBD1	CASRSPGGANTGELFF	TGTGCCAGCCGATCCCCAGGGGGCGCGAACACCGGGGAGCTGTTTTTT
TRBV20-1	many	13	TRBJ2-3	NA	CSARKTSTDTQYF	TGCAGTGCTAGAAAAACTAGCACAGATACGCAGTATTTT
TRBV24-1	many	14	TRBJ2-5	TRBD1	CATSDSTGGWTQYF	TGTGCCACCAGTGACTCTACAGGGGGATGGACCCAGTACTTC
TRBV24-1	many	15	TRBJ2-7	NA	CATSDPSGRGYEQYF	TGTGCCACCAGTGATCCTTCGGGACGAGGCTACGAGCAGTACTTC
TRBV29-1	many	14	TRBJ2-3	NA	CSVDGEGGTDTQYF	TGCAGCGTTGACGGAGAAGGAGGCACAGATACGCAGTATTTT
TRBV24-1	few	15	TRBJ2-6	TRBD2	CATEGLGSGANVLTF	TGTGCCACCGAGGGACTAGGATCTGGGGCCAACGTCCTGACTTTC
TRBV20-1	many	12	TRBJ2-4	TRBD2	CSAPVGRNIQYF	TGCAGTGCACCGGTCGGGAGGAACATTCAGTACTTC
TRBV27	many	14	TRBJ2-7	NA	CASSLERSSYEQYF	TGTGCCAGCAGTTTGGAACGGAGCTCCTACGAGCAGTACTTC
TRBV4-1	many	15	TRBJ1-6	NA	CASSQDSGIGSPLHF	TGCGCCAGCAGCCAAGATTCAGGGATCGGTTCACCCCTCCACTTT
TRBV12-3/TRBV12-4	NA	13	TRBJ1-4	NA	CASSPPGFEKLFF	TGTGCCAGCAGTCCCCCAGGGTTCGAAAAACTGTTTTTT
TRBV20-1	many	13	TRBJ2-5	NA	CSARVPYQETQYF	TGCAGTGCTAGAGTACCGTACCAAGAGACCCAGTACTTC
TRBV7-9	NA	12	TRBJ2-3	NA	CASSYIRDTQYF	TGTGCCAGCAGCTACATACGTGATACGCAGTATTTT
TRBV7-9	NA	14	TRBJ1-1	NA	CASSSVTMNTEAFF	TGTGCCAGCAGCTCCGTCACAATGAACACTGAAGCTTTCTTT
TRBV20-1	many	16	TRBJ2-1	TRBD2	CSARIAGGVSYNEQFF	TGCAGTGCTAGGATCGCGGGGGGGGTCTCCTACAATGAGCAGTTCTTC
TRBV9	few	16	TRBJ2-1	TRBD1	CASSVVEGQGRNEQFF	TGTGCCAGCAGCGTAGTCGAGGGACAGGGGCGGAATGAGCAGTTCTTC
TRBV21-1	NA	16	TRBJ2-3	NA	CASESGRDRGTDTQYF	TGTGCCAGCGAAAGCGGCCGGGACAGGGGAACAGATACGCAGTATTTT
TRBV20-1	many	12	TRBJ2-2	NA	CSARDHPGELFF	TGCAGTGCTAGAGATCACCCCGGGGAGCTGTTTTTT
TRBV6-5	many	16	TRBJ2-3	NA	CASSSPRVEGTDTQYF	TGTGCCAGCAGTTCCCCCAGGGTTGAGGGCACAGATACGCAGTATTTT
TRBV7-3	NA	15	TRBJ1-1	NA	CASSLSPAQNTEAFF	TGTGCCAGCAGCCTGAGTCCGGCGCAGAACACTGAAGCTTTCTTT
TRBV4-1	NA	17	TRBJ2-3	NA	CASSQTRGGGGHDTQYF	TGCGCCAGCAGCCAAACACGGGGAGGGGGAGGCCACGATACGCAGTATTTT
TRBV12-3/TRBV12-4	many	16	TRBJ2-1	TRBD1	CASGTGGKVPLDEQFF	TGTGCCAGCGGGACAGGGGGAAAGGTACCGCTCGATGAGCAGTTCTTC
TRBV12-3/TRBV12-4	few	13	TRBJ2-7	NA	CASSPDALYEQYF	TGTGCCAGCAGTCCGGACGCCTTGTACGAGCAGTACTTC
TRBV7-9	NA	12	TRBJ1-1	NA	CASTRRGEEAFF	TGTGCCAGCACCCGTCGGGGGGAGGAAGCTTTCTTT
TRBV20-1	NA	14	TRBJ1-2	NA	CSARDRGIVSGYTF	TGCAGTGCTAGAGATCGGGGGATAGTCAGTGGCTACACCTTC
TRBV7-3	few	13	TRBJ2-1	NA	CASSLEGGREQFF	TGTGCCAGCAGCTTAGAGGGGGGGAGGGAGCAGTTCTTC
TRBV12-3/TRBV12-4	NA	15	TRBJ1-2	NA	CASLLFGQSSGGYTF	TGTGCCAGCCTTCTATTCGGGCAGTCTTCAGGTGGCTACACCTTC
TRBV20-1	many	14	TRBJ2-5	TRBD2	CSARDSLAGETQYF	TGCAGTGCTAGAGATTCACTAGCGGGAGAGACCCAGTACTTC
TRBV20-1	NA	13	TRBJ1-1	TRBD1	CSASVDRDTEAFF	TGCAGTGCTAGCGTAGACAGGGATACTGAAGCTTTCTTT
TRBV20-1	many	12	TRBJ1-1	NA	CSARRTGGEAFF	TGCAGTGCTAGACGGACCGGGGGTGAAGCTTTCTTT
TRBV20-1	few	16	TRBJ2-3	TRBD1	CSASGQGSSSTDTQYF	TGCAGTGCCTCGGGACAGGGAAGTTCTAGCACAGATACGCAGTATTTT
TRBV7-2	many	15	TRBJ2-3	NA	CASSPRGGAGDTQYF	TGTGCCAGCAGCCCTCGAGGGGGGGCCGGAGATACGCAGTATTTT
TRBV6-5	many	15	TRBJ2-2	NA	CASSFRQVSTGELFF	TGTGCCAGCAGTTTTCGACAGGTCAGCACCGGGGAGCTGTTTTTT
TRBV20-1	NA	13	TRBJ1-6	TRBD1	CSARQGDNSPLHF	TGCAGTGCGAGACAGGGGGATAATTCACCCCTCCACTTT
TRBV6-2/TRBV6-3	NA	16	TRBJ2-2	TRBD2	CASSDPSGGDTGELFF	TGTGCCAGCAGCGACCCTAGCGGGGGGGATACCGGGGAGCTGTTTTTT
TRBV20-1	many	13	TRBJ1-1	NA	CSAPFYQITEAFF	TGCAGTGCTCCCTTCTATCAGATCACTGAAGCTTTCTTT
TRBV20-1	few	14	TRBJ2-7	TRBD2	CSARKAGLPYEQYF	TGCAGTGCTAGGAAAGCGGGGCTCCCCTACGAGCAGTACTTC
TRBV5-5	many	13	TRBJ1-5	NA	CASSRDPDQPQHF	TGTGCCAGCAGCCGGGACCCTGATCAGCCCCAGCATTTT
TRBV7-8	NA	14	TRBJ2-3	NA	CASSSPTGTDTQYF	TGTGCCAGCAGCTCCCCCACAGGGACAGATACGCAGTATTTT
TRBV12-3/TRBV12-4	many	14	TRBJ1-2	TRBD1	CASSWARGRDGYTF	TGTGCCAGCAGTTGGGCAAGGGGGCGAGATGGCTACACCTTC
TRBV30	NA	13	TRBJ2-7	TRBD2	CAWRAGSSYEQYF	TGTGCCTGGAGAGCGGGGTCCTCCTACGAGCAGTACTTC
TRBV10-3	many	12	TRBJ1-1	TRBD1	CAISGDRTEAFF	TGTGCCATCAGTGGGGACAGGACTGAAGCTTTCTTT